Listed below are T cell receptor beta chains from one sample, sequenced in a study of blood T cell repertoires in COVID-19. Only in-frame clones appear in the TCRdb table, and some are missing; sequencing was by immunoSEQ multiplex PCR. Among some 88,000 clones listed, about 85% were seen once. The sequenced sample consisted of peripheral blood. The receptor set was obtained from a human donor in a cohort sampled during active COVID-19. Both conserved end residues are part of each CDR3. The D gene is left open where the match is weak. Only part of the rows carry a size: once, few, many, or a class if the clone is expanded.

CDR3,DNA,V,J,length,D,size
CASRPTGTSGTFTDTQYF,TGTGCCAGCAGACCAACCGGGACTAGCGGGACCTTCACAGATACGCAGTATTTT,TRBV28,TRBJ2-3,18,TRBD2,.
CASSGGTGRNEQFF,TGTGCCAGCAGCGGTGGGACAGGGCGAAATGAGCAGTTCTTC,TRBV9,TRBJ2-1,14,TRBD1,.
CASSIRLTEAFF,TGTGCCAGTAGTATACGTCTCACTGAAGCTTTCTTT,TRBV19,TRBJ1-1,12,.,.
CASSPRAGGVETQYF,TGTGCCAGCTCACCCCGAGCGGGAGGGGTGGAGACCCAGTACTTC,TRBV18,TRBJ2-5,15,TRBD2,.
CASPPRAGLNTGELFF,TGTGCCAGCCCCCCTCGGGCGGGATTAAACACCGGGGAGCTGTTTTTT,TRBV18,TRBJ2-2,16,.,.
CASSFSLGNEQFF,TGTGCCAGCAGTTTTTCCCTCGGCAATGAGCAGTTCTTC,TRBV28,TRBJ2-1,13,.,.
CASSFAPAGRNEKLFF,TGTGCCAGCAGTTTCGCTCCGGCAGGCCGTAATGAAAAACTGTTTTTT,TRBV28,TRBJ1-4,16,.,.
CASSEYGVRNTEAFF,TGTGCCAGCAGTGAATACGGGGTTAGGAACACTGAAGCTTTCTTT,TRBV2,TRBJ1-1,15,.,once
CASSWSGYTEAFF,TGTGCCAGCAGCTGGTCGGGGTACACTGAAGCTTTCTTT,TRBV7-2,TRBJ1-1,13,.,.
CAWSPRDTSYEQYF,TGTGCCTGGAGTCCAAGGGACACCTCCTACGAGCAGTACTTC,TRBV30,TRBJ2-7,14,.,.
CASNRQMGGEQFF,TGTGCCAGCAACCGCCAAATGGGGGGAGAGCAGTTCTTC,TRBV12-3/TRBV12-4,TRBJ2-1,13,.,.
CASSSWTGAGNTIYF,TGTGCCAGCAGCTCCTGGACAGGGGCTGGAAACACCATATATTTT,TRBV7-9,TRBJ1-3,15,TRBD1,.
CASSYYRGRGTDTQYF,TGTGCCAGCAGTTATTACAGGGGGCGAGGCACAGATACGCAGTATTTT,TRBV6-5,TRBJ2-3,16,TRBD1,once
CSASPGSGSGYTF,TGCAGTGCTAGTCCGGGCTCGGGGAGTGGCTACACCTTC,TRBV20-1,TRBJ1-2,13,.,few
CASSPYFGSEEKLFF,TGTGCCAGCTCACCATATTTTGGGTCGGAGGAAAAACTGTTTTTT,TRBV18,TRBJ1-4,15,.,.
CASSYRTDTQYF,TGTGCCAGCAGCTACAGAACGGATACGCAGTATTTT,TRBV7-8,TRBJ2-3,12,.,few
CATSLDRVNTGELFF,TGTGCCACCAGCTTGGACAGAGTGAACACCGGGGAGCTGTTTTTT,TRBV15,TRBJ2-2,15,.,.
CASSQDRGGTPLHF,TGTGCCAGCAGCCAAGATAGGGGGGGGACGCCCCTCCACTTT,TRBV3-1/TRBV3-2,TRBJ1-6,14,.,few
CASSTSAGSSYNEQFF,TGTGCCAGCAGCACCTCGGCGGGGAGCTCCTACAATGAGCAGTTCTTC,TRBV11-2,TRBJ2-1,16,.,.
CASSPSEGAPGNTIYF,TGTGCCAGCAGCCCCTCGGAGGGGGCGCCCGGAAACACCATATATTTT,TRBV9,TRBJ1-3,16,TRBD1,.
CASSRDREVYEQYF,TGTGCCAGCAGCCGGGACAGGGAGGTGTACGAGCAGTACTTC,TRBV2,TRBJ2-7,14,TRBD1,.
CASSIWASGSEETQYF,TGTGCCAGTAGTATATGGGCTAGCGGGAGTGAAGAGACCCAGTACTTC,TRBV19,TRBJ2-5,16,TRBD2,.
CASSSRDNARGYTF,TGTGCCAGCAGCAGCCGGGACAACGCACGTGGCTACACCTTC,TRBV7-2,TRBJ1-2,14,.,.
CASSLGVGGQPQHF,TGTGCCAGCAGCTTAGGCGTAGGGGGCCAGCCCCAGCATTTT,TRBV13,TRBJ1-5,14,TRBD1,.
CASSEYTSGNYF,TGTGCCAGCAGTGAGTATACTAGCGGAAACTACTTC,TRBV2,TRBJ2-7,12,TRBD2,few
CATSRGRASGSNEQFF,TGTGCCACCAGCAGAGGGAGGGCTAGCGGGAGCAATGAGCAGTTCTTC,TRBV15,TRBJ2-1,16,TRBD2,.
CATRASDQETQYF,TGTGCCACCAGGGCTAGCGACCAAGAGACCCAGTACTTC,TRBV6-5,TRBJ2-5,13,.,.
CASSQDLGGTDTQYF,TGCGCCAGCAGCCAAGATCTGGGGGGGACAGATACGCAGTATTTT,TRBV4-3,TRBJ2-3,15,TRBD2,.
CASSLVSRAYEQYF,TGCGCCAGCAGCTTGGTGAGCAGGGCCTACGAGCAGTACTTC,TRBV5-1,TRBJ2-7,14,.,.
CASSSIEHGYTF,TGTGCCAGCAGCTCGATTGAGCATGGCTACACCTTC,TRBV7-9,TRBJ1-2,12,.,.
CASSIEKSGGDGYTF,TGTGCCAGTAGTATAGAGAAGAGTGGAGGGGACGGCTACACCTTC,TRBV19,TRBJ1-2,15,.,.
CASSPQTGDGNTIYF,TGTGCCAGCTCACCGCAGACAGGGGACGGAAACACCATATATTTT,TRBV18,TRBJ1-3,15,TRBD1,.
CASSHLQGNYGYTF,TGTGCCAGCAGCCACCTACAGGGGAACTATGGCTACACCTTC,TRBV16,TRBJ1-2,14,TRBD1,.
CASSQDGLQGETQYF,TGTGCCAGCAGCCAAGATGGGCTCCAGGGAGAGACCCAGTACTTC,TRBV4-2,TRBJ2-5,15,.,.
CASRGTSGTYQETQYF,TGTGCCAGTAGAGGGACTAGCGGGACGTACCAAGAGACCCAGTACTTC,TRBV19,TRBJ2-5,16,TRBD2,.